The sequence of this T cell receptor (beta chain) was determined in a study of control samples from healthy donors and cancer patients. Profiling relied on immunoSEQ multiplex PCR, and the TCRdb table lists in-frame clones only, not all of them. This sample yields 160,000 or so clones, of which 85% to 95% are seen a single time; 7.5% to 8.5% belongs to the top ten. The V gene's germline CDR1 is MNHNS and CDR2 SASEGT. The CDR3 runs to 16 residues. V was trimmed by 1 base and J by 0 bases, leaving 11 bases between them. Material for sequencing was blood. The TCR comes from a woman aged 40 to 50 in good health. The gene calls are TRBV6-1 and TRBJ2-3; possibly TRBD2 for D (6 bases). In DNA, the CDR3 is TGTGCCAGCAGTGAAGTCGGCGGGGCTAGCACAGATACGCAGTATTTT. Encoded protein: CASSEVGGASTDTQYF.